A selection of T cell receptor beta chains follows, all from one sample in a study of blood T cell repertoires in COVID-19. This table comes from immunoSEQ multiplex PCR, and its TCRdb copy is limited to in-frame clones, with some not included. The sample shows around 190,000 clones, 75% to 85% of them seen only once. The sequencing input was peripheral blood. These receptors were obtained from a middle-aged woman with COVID-19, enrolled during active disease. Both conserved end residues are trimmed from each CDR3.

J	V	CDR3
TRBJ1-6	TRBV7-2	ASSLELDSPLH
TRBJ2-4	TRBV30	AWTGGLAKNIQY
TRBJ2-7	TRBV5-1	ASSLQGDGYEQY
TRBJ2-1	TRBV7-6	ASSLPGAGEQF
TRBJ2-2	TRBV6-5	ASSYGGFGTGELF
TRBJ1-1	TRBV6-5	ASTPGQVNTEAF
TRBJ1-1	TRBV6-1	ASSEWDSSEAF
TRBJ1-2	TRBV19	ASSIAGTANYGYT
TRBJ2-1	TRBV19	ASSNTLSYNEQF
TRBJ2-7	TRBV12-3/TRBV12-4	ASSSRYEQY
TRBJ2-1	TRBV19	ASSGLAGKGEQF
TRBJ1-1	TRBV5-8	ASSLPGQGAF